This entry lists 9 T cell receptor beta chains sequenced from one sample in a study of T cell changes during pregnancy in multiple sclerosis. Profiled with immunoSEQ multiplex PCR; TCRdb holds only in-frame clones, not every one. The sample comprises tens of thousands of clones, 80% to 90% of which are singletons, and around 0.7% rests with the top ten. Specimen: CD4+ T cells from peripheral blood mononuclear cells, collected before pregnancy. Receptors originate from a female donor with multiple sclerosis, enrolled in a pregnancy study.

The chain is built from TRBV6-1 and TRBJ1-1, with D possibly TRBD1 on 6 matching bases. V lost 5 bases and J lost 3, with 13 bases in between. CDR3 length: 14 residues. Germline values: CDR1 MNHNS, CDR2 SASEGT. CDR3 loop: CASSRQEVYTEAFF. CDR3 bases: TGTGCCAGCAGTCGACAGGAGGTATACACTGAAGCTTTCTTT.

In its sample, this clone was seen a few times. The V call is TRBV6-1, the J call TRBJ2-1, with D maybe TRBD2 (5 bases). The CDR3 contains 14 residues. The germline V gene encodes CDR1 MNHNS and CDR2 SASEGT. Trimming cost V 1 base and J 7 bases, with 11 bases left between them. The CDR3 reads CASSEDYRTNEQFF. In nucleotides, the CDR3 is TGTGCCAGCAGTGAAGACTATCGGACTAATGAGCAGTTCTTC.

This chain links TRBV7-2 with TRBJ2-5; D is perhaps TRBD2 (6 bases). This CDR3 comprises 14 residues. The germline V and J ends were trimmed by 5 bases and 5 bases, with 15 bases remaining between them. Germline V gene data show CDR1 as SGHTA and CDR2 as FQGNSA. CDR3 bases: TGTGCCAGCAGCGCCGGGACTGGATCCGAGACCCAGTACTTC. Its protein is CASSAGTGSETQYF.

The J gene is TRBJ2-7, the V gene TRBV10-3; 9 nucleotides align to TRBD1. Trimming took 7 bases from V and 3 from J; bases not matched to a gene: 4. CDR1 is ENHRY, CDR2 SYGVKD, per germline. The CDR3 is 13 residues long. DNA for the CDR3: TGTGCCATCAAGGGACAGGGAAGCTACGAGCAGTACTTC. Translation: CAIKGQGSYEQYF.

This chain links TRBV5-8 with TRBJ2-2; tentatively, D is TRBD1 (6 bases). Germline CDR1 and CDR2: SGHTS and YDEGEE. Trimming removed 0 bases at V and 4 bases at J, with 16 bases between. The CDR3 runs to 17 residues. CDR3 DNA sequence: TGTGCCAGCAGCTTGGACAGGATGTCGGACAGCACCGGGGAGCTGTTTTTT. Translation gives CASSLDRMSDSTGELFF.

V is TRBV6-1 and J is TRBJ2-7; TRBD1 agrees at 9 bases. In germline, CDR1 is MNHNS, CDR2 SASEGT. The CDR3 runs to 13 residues. The V gene end was trimmed by 2 bases and the J gene end by 9 bases; junction bases not matched to a gene: 5. CDR3 DNA sequence: TGTGCCAGCAGTGAACTTACAGGGGGCGGGCAGTACTTC. Translated: CASSELTGGGQYF.

V and J are TRBV30 and TRBJ2-6; TRBD1 is a possible D gene (6 bases). This CDR3 spans 19 amino acids. Per germline, CDR1 GTSNPN and CDR2 SVGIG (reference sequence). Trimming took 5 bases from V and 0 from J, leaving 23 bases between them. CDR3: CAWGNAWTVHLSGANVLTF. The CDR3 DNA reads as TGTGCCTGGGGGAACGCGTGGACAGTTCACCTCTCTGGGGCCAACGTCCTGACTTTC.

This clone was seen only once. The chain is built from TRBV30 and TRBJ1-2; weak D call: TRBD1 (6 bases). The length of the CDR3 is 11 residues. V gave up 3 bases and J gave up 8 bases, with 10 bases separating them. CDR1 GTSNPN and CDR2 SVGIG come from the germline V gene (reference sequence). CDR3 sequence reads: CAWRQGLGYTF. The DNA for the CDR3 is TGTGCCTGGAGACAGGGATTGGGCTACACCTTC.

V is TRBV5-1 and J is TRBJ1-1, with no clear D. Looked up from germline, CDR1 is SGHRS and CDR2 is YFSETQ. This CDR3 contains 14 residues. V was clipped by 1 base and J by 0 bases, with 7 bases between them. Here the CDR3 DNA reads TGCGCCAGCAGCTTGTCAGTCATGAACACTGAAGCTTTCTTT. It encodes CASSLSVMNTEAFF.